Sequencing of this T cell receptor beta chain was carried out in a study of blood T cell repertoires in COVID-19. The repertoire was sequenced with immunoSEQ multiplex PCR; TCRdb's copy has only in-frame clones and lacks some. The data show around 230,000 clones, roughly 90% seen once. CDR3 length: 13 amino acids. Germline CDR1 is MNHEY and CDR2 is SMNVEV (reference sequence). J was trimmed by 0 bases and V by 7 bases; bases with no gene match: 2. Sequencing was done on a sample of PBMCs or T cells enriched from blood (not recorded which). The J gene is TRBJ1-1, the V gene TRBV27, with 7 bases aligning to TRBD1. This receptor was taken from a woman aged 25 to 39 with acute COVID-19. CDR3: CASTGTVNTEAFF. DNA for the CDR3: TGTGCCAGCACCGGGACAGTGAACACTGAAGCTTTCTTT.